Listed here is a single T cell receptor (beta chain). Its target is unknown. The data derive from a study of cytomegalovirus exposure and HLA in healthy donors. Study conclusions and caveats: Within a later analysis, the majority of CMV-associated TCR beta chains appeared HLA-restricted. Later, an analysis found that common viral pathogens appeared to be linked with several of the most significant clusters. Cytomegalovirus-associated status was assigned to some 180 TCR beta chains.

V lost 4 bases, J lost 4 bases, and 11 bases stayed unmatched. Per the germline V gene, CDR1 is LNHDA and CDR2 is SQIVND (reference sequence). The CDR3 runs 16 residues. Amplification used 60 Vbeta primers and 13 Jbeta primers. Generated by immunoSEQ multiplex PCR, the TCRdb table keeps only in-frame clones and is missing some. The profile covers hundreds of thousands of clones, with roughly two thirds appearing a single time and under 2.5% taken by the ten largest. Material: PBMCs. The receptor was derived from a female donor in good health and CMV-seronegative. The chain links TRBV19 to TRBJ2-3, with 7 bases fitting TRBD2. In nucleotides, the CDR3 is TGTGCCAGTAGTAATTACAAGCGGGACGGGTCAGATACGCAGTATTTT. It specifies CASSNYKRDGSDTQYF.